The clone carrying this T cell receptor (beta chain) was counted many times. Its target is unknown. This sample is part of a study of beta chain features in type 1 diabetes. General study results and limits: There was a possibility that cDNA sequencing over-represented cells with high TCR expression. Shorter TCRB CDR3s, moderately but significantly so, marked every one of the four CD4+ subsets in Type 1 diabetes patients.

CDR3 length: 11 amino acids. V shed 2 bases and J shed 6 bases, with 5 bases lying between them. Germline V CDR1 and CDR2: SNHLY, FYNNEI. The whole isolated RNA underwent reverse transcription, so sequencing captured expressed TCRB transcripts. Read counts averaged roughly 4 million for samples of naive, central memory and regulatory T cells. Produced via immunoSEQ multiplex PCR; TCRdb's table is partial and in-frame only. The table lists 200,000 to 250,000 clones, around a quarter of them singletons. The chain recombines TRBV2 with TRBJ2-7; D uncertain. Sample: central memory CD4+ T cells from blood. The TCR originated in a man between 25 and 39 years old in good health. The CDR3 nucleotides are TGTGCCAGCAGTGAAAGGTTCGAGCAGTACTTC. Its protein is CASSERFEQYF.